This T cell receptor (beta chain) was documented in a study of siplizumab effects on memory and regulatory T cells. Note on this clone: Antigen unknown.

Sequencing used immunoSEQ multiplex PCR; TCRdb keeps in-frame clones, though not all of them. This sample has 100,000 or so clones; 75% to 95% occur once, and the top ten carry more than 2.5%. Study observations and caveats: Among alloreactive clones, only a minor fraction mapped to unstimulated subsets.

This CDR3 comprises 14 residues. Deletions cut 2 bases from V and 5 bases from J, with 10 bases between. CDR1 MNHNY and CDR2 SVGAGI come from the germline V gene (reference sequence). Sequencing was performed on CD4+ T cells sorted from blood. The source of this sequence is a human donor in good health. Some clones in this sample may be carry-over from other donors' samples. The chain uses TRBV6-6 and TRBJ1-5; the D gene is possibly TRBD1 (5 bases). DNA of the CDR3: TGTGCCAGCAGTTACAGGGGCGATTATCAGCCCCAGCATTTT. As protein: CASSYRGDYQPQHF.